These 10 T cell receptor beta chains came from one sample sequenced in a study of post-analysis software for immune sequencing data. Whole-study results and caveats: Five TRBV segments, including TRBV5-6, TRBV5-1 and TRBV20-1, were more frequent in patients than controls.

These TCRs are of unknown antigen specificity. The authors incorporated unique molecular identifiers into the TCR beta cDNA libraries. TCRdb passed the PCR reads through MiXCR, listing each CDR3 protein once. The profile shows roughly 200,000 distinct CDR3 sequences, 25% to 30% of them singletons. Material: blood. The receptors stem from a girl aged 2-17 years with multiple sclerosis.

This clonotype is labeled as medium-sized. The chain links TRBV7-2 to TRBJ2-4; 15 positions agree with TRBD2. In germline, CDR1 is SGHTA, CDR2 FQGNSA. V shed 4 bases, J shed 0 bases, and the junction held 4 bases outside the gene matches. The CDR3 has 18 residues. CDR3 coding DNA: TGTGCCAGCAGCTCGGGACTAGCGGGAGGATTAGCCAAAAACATTCAGTACTTC. This sequence encodes CASSSGLAGGLAKNIQYF.

Note on this clonotype: This clone may be a read error of a much larger clone one base away. The rearrangement uses TRBV7-2 and TRBJ2-1, with D tentatively TRBD2 (5 bases). Between the trimmed V and J ends, which lost 5 bases and 5 bases, there was a span of 19 bases. The germline V gene has CDR1 SGHTA and CDR2 FQGNSA. This CDR3 has 16 amino acids. The CDR3 DNA is TGTGCCAGCAGCATGCAAGCGGCCGGAGCCCACAATGAGCAGTTCTTC. Encoded protein: CASSMQAAGAHNEQFF.

The chain uses TRBV19 and TRBJ2-1; 7 bases line up with TRBD1. From germline, CDR1 is LNHDA and CDR2 SQIVND (reference sequence). The CDR3 consists of 13 residues. Losses at the gene ends were 9 bases for V and 4 bases for J; bases not matched to a gene: 6. The CDR3 sequence is CASTGTAYNEQFF. In DNA form, the CDR3 reads TGTGCCAGCACCGGGACAGCATACAATGAGCAGTTCTTC. Full variable domain (remainder filled in from reference TRBV19 and TRBJ2-1): DGGITQSPKYLFRKEGQNVTLSCEQNLNHDAMYWYRQDPGQGLRLIYYSQIVNDFQKGDIAEGYSVSREKKESFPLTVTSAQKNPTAFYLCASTGTAYNEQFFGPGTRLTVL.

With regard to this clonotype: This could be a read error, since a much larger clone is one nucleotide away. V gene TRBV7-2 combines with J gene TRBJ2-5; D perhaps matches TRBD1 (6 bases). This CDR3 has 14 residues. CDR1 and CDR2 from the germline V gene are SGHTA and FQGNSA. Trimming stripped 5 bases from V and 11 bases from J, with 21 bases between. The CDR3, as DNA: TGTGCCAGCAGCCGACAGGAGTACTACAATGAGCAGTACTTC. Protein product: CASSRQEYYNEQYF.

The rearrangement links TRBV5-1 to TRBJ1-1, with 8 bases identical to TRBD1. The CDR3 runs to 15 residues. Trimming took 3 bases from V and 6 from J; bases not matched to a gene: 10. Germline V gene sequence: CDR1 SGHRS, CDR2 YFSETQ. The CDR3 DNA follows: TGCGCCAGCAGCTATTTGACAGGGGCCGCACCTGAAGCTTTCTTT. As protein: CASSYLTGAAPEAFF.

The DNA of the CDR3 is TGCGCCAGCAGCTTTACGGGGTTGGCCACTGAAGCTTTCTTT. Protein product: CASSFTGLATEAFF. The gene calls are TRBV5-1 and TRBJ1-1; D remains unclear. V lost 2 bases to trimming and J lost 4 bases, with 12 bases between them. The CDR3 spans 14 residues. Germline V gene data show CDR1 as SGHRS and CDR2 as YFSETQ.

Details on this clonotype: At one of its ends the junction is not consistent with the germline gene, which may arise from a read error. As DNA, the CDR3 is TGCAGTGCTGGAGACAGGGGGAGCACAGATACGCAGTATTTT. Its translation is CSAGDRGSTDTQYF. V is TRBV20-1 and J is TRBJ2-3; 9 bases agree with TRBD1. The CDR3 extends over 14 amino acids. Germline-derived CDR1 and CDR2 are DFQATT and SNEGSKA (reference sequence).

This clonotype was seen a handful of times. This chain connects TRBV5-1 to TRBJ2-2; TRBD2 might be the D (6 bases). Germline V gene data show CDR1 as SGHRS and CDR2 as YFSETQ. The CDR3 sequence is 15 residues long. V was clipped by 0 bases and J by 4 bases, with 10 bases between them. The CDR3: CASSLGLASTGELFF. The DNA for the CDR3 is TGCGCCAGCAGCTTGGGCCTAGCGTCCACCGGGGAGCTGTTTTTT. Full variable domain (missing parts from reference TRBV5-1 and TRBJ2-2): KAGVTQTPRYLIKTRGQQVTLSCSPISGHRSVSWYQQTPGQGLQFLFEYFSETQRNKGNFPGRFSGRQFSNSRSEMNVSTLELGDSALYLCASSLGLASTGELFFGEGSRLTVL.

Only a few counts were recorded for this clonotype. The genes are TRBV18 and TRBJ1-1; D unclear. This CDR3 region has 13 residues. Germline loops: CDR1 KGHSH, CDR2 LQKENI. The V end lost 6 bases, the J end lost 4 bases, and 12 bases lay between the germline ends. Here the CDR3 reads CASSQSGSTEAFF. In nucleotides, the CDR3 is TGTGCCAGCTCTCAATCCGGGTCCACTGAAGCTTTCTTT.

This clonotype was picked up one time. This sequence joins TRBV12-3 or TRBV12-4 and TRBJ1-6; D ambiguous. V was pared by 3 bases and J by 7 bases, with 7 bases between. The CDR3 is made up of 13 amino acids. CDR3 DNA: TGTGCCAGCAGTTTTGGAGCAAATTCACCCCTCCACTTT. This translates into CASSFGANSPLHF.